What follows are 21 T cell receptor beta chains derived from one specimen sequenced in a study of control samples from healthy donors and cancer patients. Sequencing was performed with immunoSEQ multiplex PCR; in TCRdb, only in-frame clones are kept and a portion is missing. The sample has about 190,000 clones; the top ten hold roughly 2.2%. Sequences were obtained from blood. The receptors derive from a woman in her 30s in good health.

The chain employs TRBV5-4 and TRBJ1-2; D is unclear. With 6 bases removed from V and 3 bases from J, the gap between germline ends came to 15 bases. Germline V lookup: CDR1 SGHNT, CDR2 YYREEE (reference sequence). CDR3 size: 14 residues. The CDR3 nucleotides read TGTGCCAGCAACTCCATCGGACGGGACTATGGCTACACCTTC. Encoded protein: CASNSIGRDYGYTF.

V and J are TRBV5-1 and TRBJ2-3; D remains ambiguous. The V end was cut by 0 bases, the J end by 2 bases, with 25 bases between. This CDR3 has 20 amino acids. Per the germline V gene, CDR1 is SGHRS and CDR2 is YFSETQ. The chain's CDR3 is CASSLGSRPRSSYITDTQYF. The CDR3 DNA is TGCGCCAGCAGCTTGGGTTCTAGGCCTCGTTCCTCTTATATCACAGATACGCAGTATTTT.

The chain joins TRBV29-1 to TRBJ1-1, with 9 bases identical to TRBD1. This CDR3 has 12 residues. In germline, CDR1 is SQVTM, CDR2 ANQGSEA. After removal of 6 bases from V and 6 bases from J, the junction contained 5 bases not matched to a gene. DNA of the CDR3: TGCAGCGTCCCAACAGGGGGCCCTGAAGCTTTCTTT. Amino acids: CSVPTGGPEAFF.

The chain employs TRBV5-6 and TRBJ1-3; 8 nucleotides align to TRBD1. CDR1 and CDR2 (germline): SGHDT, YYEEEE. CDR3 length: 16 amino acids. The J segment lost 0 bases and the V segment lost 6 bases, leaving 8 bases of the junction unmatched. In DNA form, the CDR3 reads TGTGCCAGCACCGTCTTGGGGACAGGCTCTGGAAACACCATATATTTT. It translates to CASTVLGTGSGNTIYF.

This chain connects TRBV28 to TRBJ1-5; TRBD1 matches at 8 bases. The CDR3 runs 14 residues. V was pared by 5 bases and J by 6 bases, with 6 bases of the junction left unmatched. The V gene's germline CDR1 is MDHEN and CDR2 SYDVKM. Written as DNA, the CDR3 is TGTGCCAGCAGTGGACCGGACAGGGCTCAGCCCCAGCATTTT. This sequence encodes CASSGPDRAQPQHF.

The rearrangement links TRBV24-1 to TRBJ2-3, with a weak D call TRBD1 (6 bases). V lost 7 bases, J lost 5 bases, and 18 bases lay in between. Per the germline V gene, CDR1 is KGHDR and CDR2 is SFDVKD. This CDR3 region has 15 residues. Written as DNA, the CDR3 is TGTGCCACCAGAGAATCAGGGGAGTCTGGAGATACGCAGTATTTT. Amino acid sequence: CATRESGESGDTQYF.

The chain employs TRBV5-6 and TRBJ2-3; D might be TRBD2 (7 bases). The germline V gene encodes CDR1 SGHDT and CDR2 YYEEEE. Trimming shortened V by 0 bases and J by 1 base, and 18 bases separated the two germline ends. This CDR3 has 18 residues. The CDR3 loop is CASSLEVWRGPRTDTQYF. DNA of the CDR3: TGTGCCAGCAGCTTGGAGGTTTGGCGGGGGCCCCGCACAGATACGCAGTATTTT.

The chain links TRBV11-3 to TRBJ2-1, with 10 nucleotides matching TRBD2. The CDR3 consists of 17 residues. Per the germline V gene, CDR1 is SGHNT and CDR2 is YENEEA. The V and J ends lost 4 bases and 2 bases, in that order; junction bases with no gene match: 8. The DNA of the CDR3 is TGTGCCAGCAGCTCTTATAGCGGGGGGTCAACCTACAATGAGCAGTTCTTC. Amino acids: CASSSYSGGSTYNEQFF.

Turning to this clone: The junction differs from germline at one of its ends, possibly a read error. This chain uses TRBV6-1 with TRBJ1-2, with 8 positions matching TRBD1. Germline V gene lookup returns CDR1 MNHNS and CDR2 SASEGT. The CDR3 sequence is 14 residues long. The CDR3 DNA reads TGTGCCAGCAGCGAAGGGACAGGAGGAAGGGGCTACACCTTC. This codes for CASSEGTGGRGYTF.

The chain recombines TRBV3-1 (or the pseudogene TRBV3-2) with TRBJ2-7, with 7 bases fitting TRBD1. Germline CDR1 and CDR2: LGHDT and YNNKEL (reference sequence). Trimming at V came to 1 base and at J to 4 bases, leaving 4 bases not matched to a gene. The CDR3 consists of 14 residues. Written as DNA, the CDR3 is TGTGCCAGCAGCCAAGCGGGACAGAGTTACGAGCAGTACTTC. Translating it yields CASSQAGQSYEQYF.

As DNA, the CDR3 is TGCGCCAGCAGCCCGACAGCAGAGCAGGGCTTATCTGGGGCCAACGTCCTGACTTTC. Translated: CASSPTAEQGLSGANVLTF. The chain combines TRBV5-1 with TRBJ2-6; D may be TRBD1 (5 bases). Germline CDR1 SGHRS, CDR2 YFSETQ. The V end was cut by 4 bases, the J end by 1 base, with 21 bases between. CDR3 length: 19 residues.

In regard to this clone: The identical CDR3 is also encoded by other nucleotide sequences in the sample. The CDR3 sequence is CASSLVGGNYGYTF. In nucleotides, the CDR3 is TGTGCCAGCAGTTTGGTGGGTGGAAACTATGGCTACACCTTC. This chain uses TRBV27 with TRBJ1-2; D gene ambiguous. CDR1 is MNHEY, CDR2 SMNVEV, per germline (reference sequence). CDR3 length equals 14 residues. V dropped 3 bases and J dropped 2 bases, with 10 bases sitting between them.

The CDR3 is CASSPRTGARAFF. The CDR3 bases are TGTGCCAGCAGTCCTCGGACAGGGGCCAGGGCTTTCTTT. The chain carries TRBV28 and TRBJ1-1; 9 bases line up with TRBD1. Germline V lookup: CDR1 MDHEN, CDR2 SYDVKM. With V trimmed by 5 bases and J by 11 bases, 9 bases remained unmatched. The CDR3 loop spans 13 amino acids.

The chain joins TRBV11-2 to TRBJ1-1; D may be TRBD1 (6 bases). The CDR3 totals 15 residues. The V gene lost 4 bases and the J gene lost 0 bases, with 12 bases spanning the gap. Germline loops: CDR1 SGHAT, CDR2 FQNNGV. The CDR3 protein is CASSSHRDMNTEAFF. CDR3 in DNA: TGTGCCAGCAGCTCCCACAGGGATATGAACACTGAAGCTTTCTTT.

The chain carries TRBV10-3 and TRBJ1-4; D remains unclear. V dropped 7 bases and J dropped 8 bases, with 14 bases sitting between them. The CDR3 spans 13 residues. Germline CDR1 ENHRY, CDR2 SYGVKD. As DNA, the CDR3 is TGTGCCATCAAATCAAGTTTACTAGAAAAACTGTTTTTT. It encodes CAIKSSLLEKLFF.

The V gene is TRBV5-1, the J gene TRBJ2-3; D remains unclear. The ends were cut back, 4 bases at V and 1 base at J, with 10 bases in the middle. The CDR3 sequence is 14 residues long. Germline V lookup: CDR1 SGHRS, CDR2 YFSETQ. The CDR3, as DNA: TGCGCCAGCAGCCCCGGAACTGGCACAGATACGCAGTATTTT. Translating gives CASSPGTGTDTQYF. The entire variable domain, with the rest obtained from reference TRBV5-1 and TRBJ2-3, is as follows: KAGVTQTPRYLIKTRGQQVTLSCSPISGHRSVSWYQQTPGQGLQFLFEYFSETQRNKGNFPGRFSGRQFSNSRSEMNVSTLELGDSALYLCASSPGTGTDTQYFGPGTRLTVL.

The chain is built from TRBV4-1 and TRBJ2-2; 7 bases agree with TRBD2. J was trimmed by 4 bases and V by 5 bases; bases with no gene match: 4. Per germline, CDR1 MGHRA and CDR2 YSYEKL. This CDR3 has 14 amino acids. The CDR3 is CASSFSGVTGELFF. The CDR3 DNA reads TGCGCCAGCAGCTTCAGCGGGGTCACCGGGGAGCTGTTTTTT.

This chain joins TRBV6-4 and TRBJ1-3, with D maybe TRBD1 (6 bases). V shed 0 bases and J shed 1 base, with 13 bases lying between them. The CDR3 totals 17 residues. CDR1 and CDR2 from the germline V gene are MRHNA and SNTAGT. The CDR3 sequence: CASSDSRGHLSGNTIYF. The CDR3 coding sequence is TGTGCCAGCAGTGACTCGAGGGGACATCTTTCTGGAAACACCATATATTTT.

The V gene is TRBV6-5, the J gene TRBJ1-3, with 7 bases lining up with TRBD1. V was pared by 2 bases and J by 2 bases, with 0 bases of the junction left unmatched. CDR1 is MNHEY and CDR2 is SVGAGI in the germline V gene. The CDR3 has 14 residues. CDR3 amino acids: CASSYRGPGNTIYF. CDR3 sequence (DNA): TGTGCCAGCAGTTACAGGGGGCCTGGAAACACCATATATTTT.

This chain joins TRBV6-6 and TRBJ1-4, with D unresolved. The CDR3 sequence is 12 residues long. The germline V and J ends were trimmed by 7 bases and 8 bases, with 11 bases remaining between them. Germline V gene data show CDR1 as MNHNY and CDR2 as SVGAGI (reference sequence). The CDR3 DNA reads as TGTGCCAGCAACCGGGGAGGGGAAAAACTGTTTTTT. It specifies CASNRGGEKLFF.

CDR3 nucleotide sequence: TGTGCCACCTCAAAGACAGGGGGTCAGGGAACTGAAGCTTTCTTT. Translating it yields CATSKTGGQGTEAFF. This chain links TRBV24-1 with TRBJ1-1; 9 bases map to TRBD1. Losses at the gene ends were 9 bases for V and 5 bases for J; bases not matched to a gene: 12. There are 15 residues in the CDR3. Germline CDR1 is KGHDR and CDR2 is SFDVKD.